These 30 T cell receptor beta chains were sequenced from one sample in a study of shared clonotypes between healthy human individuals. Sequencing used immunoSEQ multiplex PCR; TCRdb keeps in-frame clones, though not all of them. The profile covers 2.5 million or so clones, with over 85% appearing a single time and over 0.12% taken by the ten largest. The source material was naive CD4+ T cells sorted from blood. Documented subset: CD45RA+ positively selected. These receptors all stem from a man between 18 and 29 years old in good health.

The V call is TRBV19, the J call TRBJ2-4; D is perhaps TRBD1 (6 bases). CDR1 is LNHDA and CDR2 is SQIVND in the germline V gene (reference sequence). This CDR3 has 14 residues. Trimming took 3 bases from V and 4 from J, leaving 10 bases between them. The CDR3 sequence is CASSIGQSKNIQYF. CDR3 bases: TGTGCCAGTAGTATCGGACAGTCAAAAAACATTCAGTACTTC.

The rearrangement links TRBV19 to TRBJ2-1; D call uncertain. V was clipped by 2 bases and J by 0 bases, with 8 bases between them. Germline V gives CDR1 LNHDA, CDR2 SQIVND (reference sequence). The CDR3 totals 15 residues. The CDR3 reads CASSILPGSYNEQFF. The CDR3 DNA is TGTGCCAGTAGTATACTGCCTGGCTCCTACAATGAGCAGTTCTTC.

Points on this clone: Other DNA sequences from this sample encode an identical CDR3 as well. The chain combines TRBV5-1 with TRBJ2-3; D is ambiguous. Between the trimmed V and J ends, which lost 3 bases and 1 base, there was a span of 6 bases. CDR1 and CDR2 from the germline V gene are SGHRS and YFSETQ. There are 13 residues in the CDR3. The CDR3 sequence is CASSSTRTDTQYF. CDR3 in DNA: TGCGCCAGCAGCTCAACCCGCACAGATACGCAGTATTTT.

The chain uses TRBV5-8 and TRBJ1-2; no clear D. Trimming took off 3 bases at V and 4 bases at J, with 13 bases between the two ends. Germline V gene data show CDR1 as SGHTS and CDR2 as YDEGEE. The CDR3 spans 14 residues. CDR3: CASSSTRVGYGYTF. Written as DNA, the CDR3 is TGTGCCAGCAGCTCTACTAGGGTCGGCTATGGCTACACCTTC. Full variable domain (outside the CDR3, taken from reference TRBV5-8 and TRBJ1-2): EAGVTQSPTHLIKTRGQQATLRCSPISGHTSVYWYQQALGLGLQFLLWYDEGEERNRGNFPPRFSGRQFPNYSSELNVNALELEDSALYLCASSSTRVGYGYTFGSGTRLTVV.

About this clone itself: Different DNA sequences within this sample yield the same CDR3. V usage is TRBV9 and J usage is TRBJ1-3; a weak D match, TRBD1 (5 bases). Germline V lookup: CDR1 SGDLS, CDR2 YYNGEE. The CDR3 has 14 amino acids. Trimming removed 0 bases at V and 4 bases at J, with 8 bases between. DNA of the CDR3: TGTGCCAGCAGCGTAGGGGGGAAAGGAAACACCATATATTTT. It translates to CASSVGGKGNTIYF.

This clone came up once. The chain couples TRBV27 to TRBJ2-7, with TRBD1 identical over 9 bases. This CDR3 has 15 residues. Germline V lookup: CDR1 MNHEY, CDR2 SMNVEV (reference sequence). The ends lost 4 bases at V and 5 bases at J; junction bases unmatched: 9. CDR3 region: CASSWTGVYGDEQYF. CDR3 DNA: TGTGCCAGCAGTTGGACAGGGGTATATGGTGACGAGCAGTACTTC.

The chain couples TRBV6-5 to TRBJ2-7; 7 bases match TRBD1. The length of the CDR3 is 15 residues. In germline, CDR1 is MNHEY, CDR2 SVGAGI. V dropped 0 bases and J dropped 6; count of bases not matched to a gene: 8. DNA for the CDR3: TGTGCCAGCAGTTACTCCCCGGGACAGTTACGCGAGCAGTACTTC. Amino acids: CASSYSPGQLREQYF.

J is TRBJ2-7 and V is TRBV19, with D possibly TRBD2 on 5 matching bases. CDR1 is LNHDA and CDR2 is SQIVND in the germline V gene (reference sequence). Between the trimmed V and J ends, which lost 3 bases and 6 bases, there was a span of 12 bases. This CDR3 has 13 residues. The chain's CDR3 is CASSISAAGEQYF. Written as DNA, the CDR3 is TGTGCCAGTAGTATCAGCGCCGCGGGCGAGCAGTACTTC.

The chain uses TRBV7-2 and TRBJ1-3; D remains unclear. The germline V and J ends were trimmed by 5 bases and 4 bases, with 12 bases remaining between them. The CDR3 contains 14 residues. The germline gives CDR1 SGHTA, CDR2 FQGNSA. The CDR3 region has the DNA TGTGCCAGCAGCGTAAAGCTCGGCGGAAACACCATATATTTT. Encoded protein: CASSVKLGGNTIYF.

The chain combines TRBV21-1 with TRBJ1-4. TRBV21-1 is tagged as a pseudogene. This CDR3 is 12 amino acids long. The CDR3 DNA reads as TGTGCCAGCAGCCCTGCCCCCGTCAAACTGTTTTTT. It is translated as CASSPAPVKLFF.

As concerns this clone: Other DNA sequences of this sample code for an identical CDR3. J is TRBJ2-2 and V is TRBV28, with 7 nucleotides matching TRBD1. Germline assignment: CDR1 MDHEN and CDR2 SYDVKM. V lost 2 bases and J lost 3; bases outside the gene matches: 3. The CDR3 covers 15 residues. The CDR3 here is CASSLRDRDTGELFF. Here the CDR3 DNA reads TGTGCCAGCAGTTTACGGGACAGAGACACCGGGGAGCTGTTTTTT.

The CDR3 DNA follows: TGTGCCAGCAGCCCCGAACCGTACGAGCAGTACTTC. This gives the protein CASSPEPYEQYF. The rearrangement joins TRBV6-6 to TRBJ2-7; D is unresolved. The CDR3 length is 12 residues. The V and J ends lost 6 bases and 4 bases respectively, with 10 bases between them. The germline CDR1 and CDR2 sequences are MNHNY and SVGAGI (reference sequence).

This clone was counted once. In nucleotides, the CDR3 is TGTGCCAGCAGGGGACAGGTTTTCAATTCACCCCTCCACTTT. This translates into CASRGQVFNSPLHF. The chain has TRBV7-2 and TRBJ1-6; 8 bases fit TRBD1. Germline V gene data show CDR1 as SGHTA and CDR2 as FQGNSA. V lost 6 bases to trimming and J lost 7 bases; unmatched junction nucleotides: 5. The CDR3 length is 14 residues.

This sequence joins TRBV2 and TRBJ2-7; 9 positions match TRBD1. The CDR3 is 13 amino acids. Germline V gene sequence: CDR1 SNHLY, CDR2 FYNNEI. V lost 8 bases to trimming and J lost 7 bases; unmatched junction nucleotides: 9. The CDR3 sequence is CASGSGTGLEQYF. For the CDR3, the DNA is TGTGCCAGCGGCTCCGGGACAGGGCTAGAGCAGTACTTC.

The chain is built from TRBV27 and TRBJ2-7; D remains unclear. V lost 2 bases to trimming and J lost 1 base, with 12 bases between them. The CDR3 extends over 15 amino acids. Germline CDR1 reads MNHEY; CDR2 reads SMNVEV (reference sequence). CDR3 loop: CASSLGDQRSYEQYF. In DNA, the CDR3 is TGTGCCAGCAGTTTAGGCGACCAACGATCCTACGAGCAGTACTTC.

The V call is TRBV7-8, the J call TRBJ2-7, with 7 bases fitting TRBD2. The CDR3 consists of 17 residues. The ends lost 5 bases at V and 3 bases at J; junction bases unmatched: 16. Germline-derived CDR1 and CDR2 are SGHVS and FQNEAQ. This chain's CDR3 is CASSLRGWGGSVYEQYF. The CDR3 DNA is TGTGCCAGCAGCCTCCGGGGATGGGGCGGGAGTGTCTACGAGCAGTACTTC.

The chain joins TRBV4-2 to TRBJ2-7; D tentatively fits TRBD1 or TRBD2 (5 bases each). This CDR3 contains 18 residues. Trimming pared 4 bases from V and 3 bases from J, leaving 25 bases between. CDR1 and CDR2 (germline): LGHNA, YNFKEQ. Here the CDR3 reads CASSPDGLVGSGHYEQYF. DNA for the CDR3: TGTGCCAGCAGCCCTGACGGGTTAGTAGGATCGGGGCACTACGAGCAGTACTTC.

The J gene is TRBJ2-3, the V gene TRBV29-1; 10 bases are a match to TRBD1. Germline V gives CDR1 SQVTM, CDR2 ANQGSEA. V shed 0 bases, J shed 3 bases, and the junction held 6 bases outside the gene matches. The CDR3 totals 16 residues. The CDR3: CSVEDLRDRGTDTQYF. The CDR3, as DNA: TGCAGCGTTGAAGATTTAAGGGACAGGGGAACAGATACGCAGTATTTT.

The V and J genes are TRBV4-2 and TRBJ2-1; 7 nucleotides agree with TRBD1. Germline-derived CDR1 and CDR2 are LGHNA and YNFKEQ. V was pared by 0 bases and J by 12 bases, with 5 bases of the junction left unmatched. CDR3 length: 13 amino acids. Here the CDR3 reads CASSQEGRTGQFF. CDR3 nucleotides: TGTGCCAGCAGCCAAGAAGGGCGGACAGGGCAGTTCTTC.

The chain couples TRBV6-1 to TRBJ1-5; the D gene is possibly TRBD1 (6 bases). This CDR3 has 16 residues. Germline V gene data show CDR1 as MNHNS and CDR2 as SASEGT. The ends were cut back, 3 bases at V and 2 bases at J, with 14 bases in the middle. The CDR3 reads CASSDQQGRRNQPQHF. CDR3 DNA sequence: TGTGCCAGCAGTGACCAACAGGGTAGGCGCAATCAGCCCCAGCATTTT.

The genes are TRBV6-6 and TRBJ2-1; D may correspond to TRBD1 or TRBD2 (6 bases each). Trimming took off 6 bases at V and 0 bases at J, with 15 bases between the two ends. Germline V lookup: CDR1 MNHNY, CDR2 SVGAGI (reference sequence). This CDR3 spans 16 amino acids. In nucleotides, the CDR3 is TGTGCCAGCAGCCCCTGGGGGGCGGCCTCCTACAATGAGCAGTTCTTC. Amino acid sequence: CASSPWGAASYNEQFF.

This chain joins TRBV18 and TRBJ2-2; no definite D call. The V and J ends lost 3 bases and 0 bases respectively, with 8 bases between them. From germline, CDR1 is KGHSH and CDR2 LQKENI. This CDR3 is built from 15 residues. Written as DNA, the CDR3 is TGTGCCAGCTCACCGGCTCTAACGAACACCGGGGAGCTGTTTTTT. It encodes CASSPALTNTGELFF.

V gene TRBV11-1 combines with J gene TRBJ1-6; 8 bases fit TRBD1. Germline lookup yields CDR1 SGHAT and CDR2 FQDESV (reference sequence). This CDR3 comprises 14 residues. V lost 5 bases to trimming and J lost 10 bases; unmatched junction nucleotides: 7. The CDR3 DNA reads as TGTGCCAGCAGCCCCGACAGGGGTGAATCACCCCTCCACTTT. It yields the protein CASSPDRGESPLHF.

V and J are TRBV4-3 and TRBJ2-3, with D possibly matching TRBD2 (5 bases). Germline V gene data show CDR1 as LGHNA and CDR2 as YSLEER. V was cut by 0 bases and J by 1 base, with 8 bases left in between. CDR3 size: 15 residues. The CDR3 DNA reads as TGCGCCAGCAGCCAAGATAGCGCGGGCACAGATACGCAGTATTTT. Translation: CASSQDSAGTDTQYF.

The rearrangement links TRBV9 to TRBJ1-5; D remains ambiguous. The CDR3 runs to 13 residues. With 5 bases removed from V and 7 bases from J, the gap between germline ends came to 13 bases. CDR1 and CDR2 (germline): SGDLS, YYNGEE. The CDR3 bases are TGTGCCAGCAGACCTTATAGGAGGCAGCCCCAGCATTTT. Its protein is CASRPYRRQPQHF.

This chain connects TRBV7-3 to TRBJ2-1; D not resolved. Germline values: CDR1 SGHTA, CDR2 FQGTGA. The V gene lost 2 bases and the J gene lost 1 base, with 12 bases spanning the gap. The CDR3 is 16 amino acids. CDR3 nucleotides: TGTGCCAGCAGCTTAGTGGGTGTGGGGTCCTACAATGAGCAGTTCTTC. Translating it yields CASSLVGVGSYNEQFF.

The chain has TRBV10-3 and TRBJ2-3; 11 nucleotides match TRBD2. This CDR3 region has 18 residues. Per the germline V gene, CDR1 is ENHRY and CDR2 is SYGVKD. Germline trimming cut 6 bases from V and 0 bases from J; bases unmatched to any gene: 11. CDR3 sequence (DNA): TGTGCCATCAGGGACCTAGCGGGGGGCCCTTCTAGCACAGATACGCAGTATTTT. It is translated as CAIRDLAGGPSSTDTQYF.

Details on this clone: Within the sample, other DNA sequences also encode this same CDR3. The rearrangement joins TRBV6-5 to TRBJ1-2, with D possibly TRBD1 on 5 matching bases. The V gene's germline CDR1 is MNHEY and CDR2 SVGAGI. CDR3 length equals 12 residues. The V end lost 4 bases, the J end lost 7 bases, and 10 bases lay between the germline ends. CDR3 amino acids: CASSSLGGGYTF. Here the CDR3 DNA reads TGTGCCAGCAGTTCCTTGGGGGGTGGCTACACCTTC.

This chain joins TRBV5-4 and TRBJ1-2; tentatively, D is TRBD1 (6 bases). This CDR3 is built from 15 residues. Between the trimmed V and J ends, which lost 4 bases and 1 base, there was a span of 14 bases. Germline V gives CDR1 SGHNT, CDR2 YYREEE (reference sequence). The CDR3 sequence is CASSPGGADNYGYTF. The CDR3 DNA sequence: TGTGCCAGCAGCCCTGGGGGCGCCGATAACTATGGCTACACCTTC.

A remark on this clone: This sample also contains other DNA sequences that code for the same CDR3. The CDR3 is CASSAGQGPSYGYTF. In DNA form, the CDR3 reads TGTGCCAGCAGCGCGGGACAGGGACCTTCCTATGGCTACACCTTC. This chain connects TRBV9 to TRBJ1-2; TRBD1 matches at 9 bases. The CDR3 contains 15 residues. The germline CDR1 and CDR2 sequences are SGDLS and YYNGEE. The J segment lost 4 bases and the V segment lost 3 bases, leaving 7 bases of the junction unmatched.